One and the same sample provided the 4 T cell receptor beta chains below, sequenced in a study of cytomegalovirus exposure and HLA in healthy donors. Profiling relied on immunoSEQ multiplex PCR, and the TCRdb table lists in-frame clones only, not all of them. The repertoire holds around 150,000 clones, with approximately 87% as singletons. The sample was PBMCs. These TCRs come from a woman between 25 and 40 years old in good health and CMV-seronegative.

The rearrangement links TRBV7-2 to TRBJ2-3; D is undetermined. The ends were cut back, 5 bases at V and 5 bases at J, with 8 bases in the middle. In germline, CDR1 is SGHTA, CDR2 FQGNSA. The CDR3 runs to 12 residues. CDR3 amino acids: CASSTPVDTQYF. CDR3 nucleotide sequence: TGTGCCAGCAGCACCCCAGTAGATACGCAGTATTTT.

V and J are TRBV5-4 and TRBJ2-1; D may be TRBD2 (6 bases). Trimming removed 4 bases from V and 7 bases from J, with 21 bases in between. Germline assignment: CDR1 SGHNT and CDR2 YYREEE (reference sequence). The length of the CDR3 is 16 residues. CDR3 amino acids: CASSPRLGGVGNEQFF. The DNA of the CDR3 is TGTGCCAGCAGCCCCAGGTTGGGGGGAGTAGGGAATGAGCAGTTCTTC.

This chain uses TRBV19 with TRBJ2-2, with a possible D match to TRBD1 (6 bases). This CDR3 has 17 residues. Germline assignment: CDR1 LNHDA and CDR2 SQIVND (reference sequence). V lost 3 bases and J 0 bases, leaving 14 bases between the germline ends. The CDR3 is CASSIYSRGANTGELFF. CDR3 sequence (DNA): TGTGCCAGTAGTATCTACAGCAGGGGCGCGAACACCGGGGAGCTGTTTTTT.

The chain joins TRBV6-1 to TRBJ2-2, with 7 nucleotides matching TRBD1. J gave up 6 bases and V 11 bases, and 12 bases lay outside the gene matches. The CDR3 length is 14 residues. Germline CDR1 is MNHNS and CDR2 is SASEGT. The CDR3 DNA reads TGTGCCTCTCGTGCGACAGGGATGGCCGGGGAGCTGTTTTTT. Translated, it gives CASRATGMAGELFF.